Only one count was recorded for the clone carrying this TCR beta chain. The PCR contained 60 Vbeta and 13 Jbeta primers. The protocol was immunoSEQ multiplex PCR, while the TCRdb copy is restricted to in-frame clones and leaves out a portion. The repertoire holds under 200,000 clones, with 79% as singletons. From germline, CDR1 is SQVTM and CDR2 ANQGSEA. CDR3 length: 16 amino acids. The V gene end was trimmed by 1 base and the J gene end by 5 bases; junction bases not matched to a gene: 8. The data stem from a study of cytomegalovirus exposure and HLA in healthy donors. This TCR derives from a man aged 35-49 years in good health and CMV-seronegative. Sequenced input: PBMCs. The chain links TRBV29-1 to TRBJ2-1; 10 bases are shared with TRBD2. The CDR3: CSVEVGELAGHNEQFF. The CDR3, as DNA: TGCAGCGTTGAAGTTGGGGAACTAGCGGGACACAATGAGCAGTTCTTC.